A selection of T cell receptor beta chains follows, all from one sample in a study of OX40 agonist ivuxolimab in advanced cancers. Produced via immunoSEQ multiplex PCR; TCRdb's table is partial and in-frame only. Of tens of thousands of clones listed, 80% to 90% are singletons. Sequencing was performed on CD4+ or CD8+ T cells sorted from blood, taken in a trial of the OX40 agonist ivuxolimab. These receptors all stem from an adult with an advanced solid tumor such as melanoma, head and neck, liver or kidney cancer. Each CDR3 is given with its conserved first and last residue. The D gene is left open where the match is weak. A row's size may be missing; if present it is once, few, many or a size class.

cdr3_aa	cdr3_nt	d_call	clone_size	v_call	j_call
CARRKKFFRQGDYEQYF	TGTGCCAGAAGAAAAAAATTTTTTCGACAGGGGGACTACGAGCAGTACTTC	TRBD1	NA	TRBV5-3	TRBJ2-7
CASNDLRGGYGYTF	TGCGCCAGCAATGACCTCAGGGGAGGGTATGGCTACACCTTC	NA	NA	TRBV10-2	TRBJ1-2
CASSEDSPEAFF	TGTGCCAGCAGTGAGGACAGCCCTGAAGCTTTCTTT	NA	NA	TRBV6-1	TRBJ1-1
CASSPRTGQYSNQPQHF	TGTGCCAGCAGCCCTCGGACGGGACAGTATAGCAATCAGCCCCAGCATTTT	TRBD1	NA	TRBV28	TRBJ1-5
CASSMNSLRGNQPQHF	TGTGCCAGTAGTATGAATAGTCTAAGGGGCAATCAGCCCCAGCATTTT	NA	NA	TRBV19	TRBJ1-5
CASADPQYGYTF	TGTGCCAGCGCGGACCCTCAATATGGCTACACCTTC	NA	NA	TRBV2	TRBJ1-2
CASSRTLKTVQETQYF	TGCGCCAGCAGCCGAACCCTTAAGACAGTCCAAGAGACCCAGTACTTC	NA	few	TRBV23-1	TRBJ2-5
CASSQRPGHISGNTIYF	TGTGCCAGCAGCCAGCGTCCGGGACACATCTCTGGAAACACCATATATTTT	NA	few	TRBV11-2	TRBJ1-3
CASSLLRLGAYNEQFF	TGTGCCAGCAGTTTACTCCGACTAGGGGCTTACAATGAGCAGTTCTTC	NA	NA	TRBV28	TRBJ2-1
CASSLGSAHPYEQYF	TGTGCCAGCAGCTTGGGGTCGGCTCATCCCTACGAGCAGTACTTC	NA	NA	TRBV5-4	TRBJ2-7
CASSYQTTNNEQFF	TGTGCCAGCAGTTACCAGACTACTAACAATGAGCAGTTCTTC	NA	once	TRBV6-5	TRBJ2-1
CASSLLDAYEQYF	TGTGCCAGCAGCTTGTTGGACGCCTACGAGCAGTACTTC	NA	NA	TRBV5-6	TRBJ2-7
CASSGGVGWTEAFF	TGTGCCAGCAGTGGGGGGGTGGGATGGACTGAAGCTTTCTTT	NA	NA	TRBV27	TRBJ1-1
CAWSNGQGAFF	TGTGCCTGGAGTAACGGACAGGGGGCTTTCTTT	TRBD1	NA	TRBV30	TRBJ1-1
CASSLTGVESEQYF	TGTGCCAGCAGTCTGACAGGGGTGGAGTCCGAGCAGTACTTC	TRBD1	NA	TRBV6-5	TRBJ2-7
CASSYDPVSPYEQYF	TGTGCCAGCAGTTACGATCCCGTGTCTCCTTACGAGCAGTACTTC	NA	once	TRBV6-5	TRBJ2-7
CASSEFLAGEGVLTF	TGCGCCAGCAGTGAGTTCCTAGCGGGAGAGGGGGTCCTGACTTTC	TRBD2	NA	TRBV10-1	TRBJ2-6
CSVKGQVSSYNEQFF	TGCAGCGTCAAAGGACAGGTTAGCTCCTACAATGAGCAGTTCTTC	TRBD1	few	TRBV29-1	TRBJ2-1
CASSLFGASGKETQYF	TGTGCCAGCAGCTTATTCGGGGCTAGCGGGAAAGAGACCCAGTACTTC	TRBD2	NA	TRBV7-2	TRBJ2-5
CASSFGGADTQYF	TGTGCCAGCAGCTTTGGGGGGGCAGATACGCAGTATTTT	TRBD2	NA	TRBV5-4	TRBJ2-3
CAWKGQGSYYEQYF	TGTGCCTGGAAGGGACAGGGGTCGTACTACGAGCAGTACTTC	TRBD1	NA	TRBV30	TRBJ2-7
CASRPGGEGELFF	TGTGCCAGCAGACCAGGCGGGGAAGGGGAGCTGTTTTTT	NA	NA	TRBV27	TRBJ2-2
CSVESTDTQYF	TGCAGCGTAGAGAGCACAGATACGCAGTATTTT	NA	NA	TRBV29-1	TRBJ2-3
CASSLGTNSFF	TGTGCCAGCAGCTTAGGGACTAATTCGTTCTTC	TRBD2	NA	TRBV5-6	TRBJ2-1
CASSQIYNEQFF	TGCGCCAGCAGCCAAATATACAATGAGCAGTTCTTC	NA	NA	TRBV4-1	TRBJ2-1
CASSPVQGLTYNEQFF	TGTGCCAGCAGTCCGGTACAGGGATTGACCTACAATGAGCAGTTCTTC	NA	NA	TRBV27	TRBJ2-1
CASSEGQSYGYTF	TGTGCCAGCAGCGAAGGACAGTCCTATGGCTACACCTTC	NA	NA	TRBV11-2	TRBJ1-2
CASSPLKRSFHEQYF	TGTGCCAGCAGCCCCCTTAAGAGGAGTTTCCACGAGCAGTACTTC	NA	NA	TRBV9	TRBJ2-7
CASSPSGPSYEQYF	TGTGCCAGCAGCCCCAGTGGCCCATCCTACGAGCAGTACTTC	NA	NA	TRBV27	TRBJ2-7
CASSRRTSILYGYTF	TGTGCCAGTAGCCGTCGGACTTCTATCCTTTATGGCTACACCTTC	NA	NA	TRBV19	TRBJ1-2
CASSQDTGTDSPLHF	TGCGCCAGCAGCCAAGATACAGGGACGGATTCACCCCTCCACTTT	NA	many	TRBV4-1	TRBJ1-6
CASSLDQLKARTF	TGCGCCAGCAGCTTGGATCAGCTCAAGGCCCGGACCTTC	NA	NA	TRBV5-1	TRBJ1-2
CASTRIDRGTDTQYF	TGTGCCAGCACTAGAATAGACCGTGGCACAGATACGCAGTATTTT	NA	NA	TRBV25-1	TRBJ2-3
CASSLRHLLLDEQFF	TGTGCCAGCAGCTTGAGACACCTATTATTGGATGAGCAGTTCTTC	NA	NA	TRBV11-2	TRBJ2-1
CASSGGTGAYEQYF	TGTGCCAGCAGTGGCGGGACAGGAGCCTACGAGCAGTACTTC	TRBD1	NA	TRBV27	TRBJ2-7
CASSPGLEFYEQYF	TGTGCCAGTAGTCCAGGACTAGAATTCTACGAGCAGTACTTC	TRBD2	NA	TRBV19	TRBJ2-7
CASRMGHKNTEAFF	TGTGCCAGTAGGATGGGACACAAGAACACTGAAGCTTTCTTT	NA	NA	TRBV19	TRBJ1-1
CASSRTGGPNYGYTF	TGCGCCAGCAGCCGGACAGGGGGCCCCAACTATGGCTACACCTTC	TRBD1	NA	TRBV23-1	TRBJ1-2
CASSQEAQPQHF	TGTGCCAGCAGCCAAGAAGCTCAGCCCCAGCATTTT	NA	NA	TRBV7-9	TRBJ1-5
CASSPDPTGSQHF	TGTGCCAGCAGCCCGGACCCAACGGGGTCCCAGCATTTT	NA	NA	TRBV5-4	TRBJ1-5